This passage covers 26 T cell receptor beta chains from one sample sequenced in a study of blood T cells in healthy people across ages. Sample-barcoded 5' priming and a J-beta primer mix drove a second PCR of about 6 to 12 cycles. TCRdb reprocessed the 5' RACE reads with MiXCR, giving one entry per CDR3 protein. The sample holds hundreds of thousands of distinct CDR3 sequences, under 30% seen once. The sample was also linked to a second study, of T cells of mothers and their children.

What was sequenced was blood. The receptors originated from a boy younger than 18 in good health.

The chain recombines TRBV11-2 with TRBJ2-5; D is uncertain. Trimming left V 2 bases short and J 5 bases short, with 12 bases between. This CDR3 region has 14 residues. CDR1 SGHAT and CDR2 FQNNGV come from the germline V gene. CDR3 in DNA: TGTGCCAGCAGCTTACATCCCGAAGAGGAGACCCAGTACTTC. Amino acids: CASSLHPEEETQYF.

The J gene is TRBJ1-4, the V gene TRBV5-4; the D gene is possibly TRBD1 (5 bases). With 4 bases removed from V and 5 bases from J, the gap between germline ends came to 12 bases. Germline assignment: CDR1 SGHNT and CDR2 YYREEE (reference sequence). The CDR3 has 14 residues. The CDR3 DNA reads TGTGCCAGCAGCGATGACAGCTACAATGAAAAACTGTTTTTT. It specifies CASSDDSYNEKLFF.

This clonotype has more than one count but fewer than ten. The V call is TRBV4-3, the J call TRBJ2-1; a possible D gene is TRBD2 (5 bases). V was pared by 4 bases and J by 0 bases, with 16 bases between. This CDR3 spans 17 amino acids. Germline V gene lookup returns CDR1 LGHNA and CDR2 YSLEER. CDR3 bases: TGCGCCAGCAGCCCGCAACTAGAAGCGAGCTCCTACAATGAGCAGTTCTTC. It codes for CASSPQLEASSYNEQFF.

J is TRBJ1-4 and V is TRBV7-9; D is undetermined. The CDR3 contains 15 residues. Germline V gene data show CDR1 as SEHNR and CDR2 as FQNEAQ (reference sequence). V lost 0 bases and J lost 5, with 10 bases in between. The CDR3 here is CASSLAAEWNEKLFF. CDR3 in DNA: TGTGCCAGCAGCTTAGCGGCAGAGTGGAATGAAAAACTGTTTTTT. Supplemented by reference TRBV7-9 and TRBJ1-4, the full variable domain reads DTGVSQNPRHKITKRGQNVTFRCDPISEHNRLYWYRQTLGQGPEFLTYFQNEAQLEKSRLLSDRFSAERPKGSFSTLEIQRTEQGDSAMYLCASSLAAEWNEKLFFGSGTQLSVL.

This rearrangement joins TRBV7-6 to TRBJ2-1; no reliable D call. There are 15 residues in the CDR3. The V and J ends lost 2 bases and 2 bases respectively, with 10 bases between them. In germline, CDR1 is SGHVS, CDR2 FNYEAQ. The CDR3 DNA is TGTGCCAGCAGCTTACTAGGGCATACCTACAATGAGCAGTTCTTC. It translates to CASSLLGHTYNEQFF.

This clonotype was counted a few times. The chain is built from TRBV9 and TRBJ2-2; 10 nucleotides match TRBD2. Germline-derived CDR1 and CDR2 are SGDLS and YYNGEE. CDR3 length: 16 residues. V gave up 2 bases and J gave up 4 bases; unmatched junction bases: 5. The CDR3 nucleotides are TGTGCCAGCAGCGTCAGCGGGGGGGCCAGCACCGGGGAGCTGTTTTTT. Its translation is CASSVSGGASTGELFF.

This clonotype came up a few times. V and J are TRBV4-1 and TRBJ2-5; 9 nucleotides match TRBD2. V lost 0 bases to trimming and J lost 4 bases; unmatched junction nucleotides: 12. Germline V CDR1 and CDR2: MGHRA, YSYEKL. This CDR3 has 18 residues. The CDR3 spells CASSQDKPAAGGRETQYF. CDR3 bases: TGCGCCAGCAGCCAAGATAAACCCGCAGCGGGAGGACGAGAGACCCAGTACTTC.

This clonotype has only a few counts. J is TRBJ2-5 and V is TRBV29-1; 9 bases fit TRBD1. The tail of the sequence fits TRBJ2-7 better, so the J call may be wrong. In germline, CDR1 is SQVTM, CDR2 ANQGSEA. CDR3 length equals 14 residues. CDR3 region: CSGTHGTGTYEQYF. For the CDR3, the DNA is TGCAGCGGGACCCACGGGACAGGGACCTACGAGCAGTACTTC.

This clonotype was picked up a small number of times. The chain recombines TRBV5-1 with TRBJ1-1, with D possibly matching TRBD1 (5 bases). The CDR3 is made up of 15 amino acids. CDR1 is SGHRS, CDR2 YFSETQ, per germline. Between the trimmed V and J ends, which lost 3 bases and 3 bases, there was a span of 15 bases. The CDR3: CASSWDPTRDTEAFF. CDR3 DNA sequence: TGCGCCAGCAGCTGGGACCCTACAAGGGACACTGAAGCTTTCTTT.

This clonotype was counted between two and nine times. This rearrangement joins TRBV7-2 to TRBJ2-7, with 8 positions matching TRBD1. This CDR3 is built from 15 residues. Unmatched junction bases numbered 4, after V lost 3 bases and J lost 0 bases. In germline, CDR1 is SGHTA, CDR2 FQGNSA. The CDR3 protein is CASSLGTGSSYEQYF. Written as DNA, the CDR3 is TGTGCCAGCAGCTTGGGGACAGGCAGCTCCTACGAGCAGTACTTC.

This clonotype showed up just a few times. V is TRBV28 and J is TRBJ2-3; no firm D call. The CDR3 contains 18 residues. V was shortened by 5 bases and J by 1 base, with 22 bases between the two germline ends. The V gene's germline CDR1 is MDHEN and CDR2 SYDVKM. The CDR3 DNA reads as TGTGCCAGCAGTCTGGTCCCTAGGGCGGAAGTCGGCACAGATACGCAGTATTTT. Amino acid sequence: CASSLVPRAEVGTDTQYF.

This clonotype appeared many times. The J gene is TRBJ1-1, the V gene TRBV5-1; possible D gene TRBD1, 5 bases. Germline loops: CDR1 SGHRS, CDR2 YFSETQ. Trimming cost V 4 bases and J 1 base, with 11 bases left between them. The CDR3 is 14 amino acids. CDR3 in amino acids: CASSGGTGNTEAFF. CDR3 bases: TGCGCCAGCAGCGGGGGGACTGGGAACACTGAAGCTTTCTTT.

This clonotype showed up many times. V and J are TRBV7-9 and TRBJ2-7; 15 bases are a match to TRBD2. The V segment lost 5 bases and the J segment 4 bases; nucleotides outside the gene matches: 6. In germline, CDR1 is SEHNR, CDR2 FQNEAQ (reference sequence). CDR3 size: 16 residues. The DNA for the CDR3 is TGTGCCAGCAGCGGGGGGACTAGCGGGAGGCGGTACGAGCAGTACTTC. Translating gives CASSGGTSGRRYEQYF.

The V gene is TRBV5-1, the J gene TRBJ2-5; 11 positions agree with TRBD1. V trimming: 0 bases; J trimming: 5 bases; junction bases outside the gene matches: 6. Germline assignment: CDR1 SGHRS and CDR2 YFSETQ. The CDR3 is made up of 16 amino acids. The CDR3 spells CASSLATGTGGETQYF. The DNA of the CDR3 is TGCGCCAGCAGCTTGGCGACCGGGACAGGGGGGGAGACCCAGTACTTC.

There are a few counts of this clonotype. The chain joins TRBV28 to TRBJ2-7, with D tentatively TRBD1 or TRBD2 (5 bases each). The CDR3 has 14 residues. The germline gives CDR1 MDHEN, CDR2 SYDVKM. V was pared by 6 bases and J by 6 bases, with 18 bases between. The CDR3 DNA sequence: TGTGCCAGCAGGTCACCCGGGACCCCCCCCGAGCAGTACTTC. It encodes CASRSPGTPPEQYF.

As to this clonotype: One junction end does not reproduce the germline sequence, and a read error may be involved. J is TRBJ2-5 and V is TRBV28; a possible D gene is TRBD2 (5 bases). Germline values: CDR1 MDHEN, CDR2 SYDVKM. The CDR3 length is 16 residues. This CDR3 reads CASTRLASGGTEAQYF. The CDR3 DNA reads as TGTGCCAGCACTCGGTTGGCGAGCGGCGGTACAGAGGCCCAGTACTTC. The full variable domain, completed using reference TRBV28 and TRBJ2-5, is DVKVTQSSRYLVKRTGEKVFLECVQDMDHENMFWYRQDPGLGLRLIYFSYDVKMKEKGDIPEGYSVSREKKERFSLILESASTNQTSMYLCASTRLASGGTEAQYFGPGTRLLVL.

Only a few counts were recorded for this clonotype. J is TRBJ2-4 and V is TRBV29-1; TRBD1 aligns across 8 bases. The trim removed 4 bases at V and 8 bases at J, leaving 4 bases unmatched. Per the germline V gene, CDR1 is SQVTM and CDR2 is ANQGSEA. The CDR3 is 12 residues long. CDR3 DNA: TGCAGCGTTGCGGACAGGGTGGACATTCAGTACTTC. Encoded protein: CSVADRVDIQYF.

The chain combines TRBV4-2 with TRBJ2-7, with 8 bases aligning to TRBD1. V trimming: 3 bases; J trimming: 2 bases; junction bases outside the gene matches: 6. The CDR3 is 15 amino acids. The germline V gene has CDR1 LGHNA and CDR2 YNFKEQ. In DNA form, the CDR3 reads TGTGCCAGCAGCCAGGGACAGGAAATAACCTACGAGCAGTACTTC. Translating it yields CASSQGQEITYEQYF.

J is TRBJ2-5 and V is TRBV7-9, with TRBD2 matching 9 bases. The DNA matches TRBJ2-7 better at its end, which makes the J call doubtful. CDR3 length: 14 residues. CDR1 SEHNR and CDR2 FQNEAQ come from the germline V gene (reference sequence). In nucleotides, the CDR3 is TGTGCCAGCTCAAACGGGGTAGCGGGAGACGAGCAGTACTTC. Residues: CASSNGVAGDEQYF.

This clonotype was counted a few times. The V and J genes are TRBV6-6 and TRBJ1-4; D unclear. This CDR3 spans 14 amino acids. Trimming removed 1 base at V and 2 bases at J, with 5 bases between. The V gene's germline CDR1 is MNHNY and CDR2 SVGAGI (reference sequence). The CDR3 is CASSYFGTNEKLFF. The CDR3 region has the DNA TGTGCCAGCAGTTACTTCGGGACTAATGAAAAACTGTTTTTT.

This chain joins TRBV21-1 and TRBJ1-1. TRBV21-1 is described as a pseudogene. This CDR3 has 19 amino acids. The CDR3 DNA reads as TGTGCCAGCAGCAAACTTCGGACGTCCGGCAGGGAGAGGAACACTGAAGCTTTCTTT. Residues: CASSKLRTSGRERNTEAFF.

V and J are TRBV11-2 and TRBJ1-1, with 8 bases fitting TRBD1. The CDR3 runs to 20 residues. The germline V gene has CDR1 SGHAT and CDR2 FQNNGV. V trimming: 0 bases; J trimming: 5 bases; junction bases outside the gene matches: 20. The CDR3 loop is CASSLEAVGQGAGVRTEAFF. In nucleotides, the CDR3 is TGTGCCAGCAGCTTAGAAGCAGTTGGGCAGGGGGCCGGGGTAAGGACTGAAGCTTTCTTT. Variable domain in full (rest from reference TRBV11-2 and TRBJ1-1): EAGVAQSPRYKIIEKRQSVAFWCNPISGHATLYWYQQILGQGPKLLIQFQNNGVVDDSQLPKDRFSAERLKGVDSTLKIQPAKLEDSAVYLCASSLEAVGQGAGVRTEAFFGQGTRLTVV.

The genes are TRBV3-1 and TRBJ2-2; possible D gene TRBD2, 7 bases. Per the germline V gene, CDR1 is LGHDT and CDR2 is YNNKEL (reference sequence). CDR3 length: 16 amino acids. Trimming removed 1 base from V and 1 base from J, with 10 bases in between. Here the CDR3 DNA reads TGTGCCAGCAGCCAAGCGGGGGGCAAGAACACCGGGGAGCTGTTTTTT. Translation: CASSQAGGKNTGELFF.

J is TRBJ2-5 and V is TRBV20-1; either TRBD1 or TRBD2 may fit D (6 bases each). The germline CDR1 and CDR2 sequences are DFQATT and SNEGSKA (reference sequence). Trimming took off 1 base at V and 2 bases at J, with 14 bases between the two ends. The length of the CDR3 is 15 residues. Written as DNA, the CDR3 is TGCAGTGCTAGAGTCCCTGGAGGGGGGCAAGAGACCCAGTACTTC. Protein product: CSARVPGGGQETQYF.

This clonotype was picked up a small number of times. Since no conserved phenylalanine or tryptophan closes the CDR3, a read error is the likely cause. This sequence joins TRBV29-1 and TRBJ1-2; D may be TRBD1 (5 bases). Germline CDR1 is SQVTM and CDR2 is ANQGSEA. The CDR3 sequence is 15 residues long. The V gene lost 3 bases and the J gene lost 3 bases, with 17 bases spanning the gap. The CDR3 bases are TGCAGCGTTGAGGAGTGGACAACGGGGCACTATGGCTACACCCTC. Protein product: CSVEEWTTGHYGYTL.

This clonotype was picked up many times. The chain uses TRBV7-2 and TRBJ2-5; perhaps TRBD2 as D (7 bases). Deletions cut 7 bases from V and 6 bases from J, with 9 bases between. CDR3 length equals 11 residues. Germline V gene data show CDR1 as SGHTA and CDR2 as FQGNSA. The CDR3 loop is CASTGGQTQYF. CDR3 nucleotide sequence: TGTGCCAGCACGGGGGGCCAGACCCAGTACTTC.